The subject of this entry is one T cell receptor beta chain. CDR1 is SGDLS, CDR2 YYNGEE, per germline. CDR3 length: 17 amino acids. Unmatched junction bases numbered 5, after V lost 3 bases and J lost 0 bases. The sample belongs to a study of regulatory T cells in long-lasting Graves disease. The sample's time point: persistent/refractory GD, antithyroid drugs over 5 years with positive TRAb. PBMC-extracted RNA yielded the TCR library. HTBI primers from iRepertoire and Arm-PCR of CDR3 regions yielded the TCR beta libraries. TCRdb reprocessed the multiplex PCR reads via MiXCR and lists one record per CDR3 protein. The sample has some 370,000 distinct CDR3 sequences; roughly 23% are singletons.

This sequence joins TRBV9 and TRBJ2-6, with 8 bases fitting TRBD1. The source material was peripheral blood mononuclear cells (PBMCs), sampled when the disease was refractory, from a patient treated with antithyroid drugs. The source of this sequence is a woman in her thirties or forties with Graves disease. CDR3: CASSEAGGYSGANVLTF. The CDR3 DNA reads as TGTGCCAGCAGCGAGGCAGGGGGCTACTCTGGGGCCAACGTCCTGACTTTC.